This T cell receptor beta chain was retrieved from a study of blood T cells in healthy people across ages. For the second PCR, which ran for 7 to 11 cycles, a sample-barcoded 5' primer and a J-beta primer mix were used. TCRdb re-derived calls from the 5' RACE reads in MiXCR, one entry per CDR3 protein. This sample has roughly 1.4 million distinct CDR3 sequences, with 55% to 75% found just once. Germline CDR1 SGHTA, CDR2 FQGNSA. Trimming took off 2 bases at V and 10 bases at J, with 13 bases between the two ends. The length of the CDR3 is 13 residues. This clonotype was observed a few times. The rearrangement links TRBV7-2 to TRBJ2-3; D is possibly TRBD2 (5 bases). Sequencing used blood. The sequence derives from a man between 18 and 29 years old in good health. DNA of the CDR3: TGTGCCAGCAGCTTATCCCCCTCTAGCCCGCAGTATTTT. It specifies CASSLSPSSPQYF.